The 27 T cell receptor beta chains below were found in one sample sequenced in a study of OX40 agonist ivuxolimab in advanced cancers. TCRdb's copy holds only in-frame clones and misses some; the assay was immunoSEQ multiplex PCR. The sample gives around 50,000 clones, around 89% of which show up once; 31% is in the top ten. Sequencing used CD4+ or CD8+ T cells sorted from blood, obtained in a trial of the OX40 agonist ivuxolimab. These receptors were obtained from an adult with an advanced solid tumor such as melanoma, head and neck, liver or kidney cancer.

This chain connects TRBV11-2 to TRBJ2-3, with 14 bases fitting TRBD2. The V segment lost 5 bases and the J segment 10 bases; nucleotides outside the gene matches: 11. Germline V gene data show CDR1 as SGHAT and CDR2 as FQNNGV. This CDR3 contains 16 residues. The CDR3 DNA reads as TGTGCCAGCAGCCCAGGACTAGCGGGGGGCGAGAGGGCGCAGTATTTT. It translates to CASSPGLAGGERAQYF. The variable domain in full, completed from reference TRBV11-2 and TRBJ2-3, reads EAGVAQSPRYKIIEKRQSVAFWCNPISGHATLYWYQQILGQGPKLLIQFQNNGVVDDSQLPKDRFSAERLKGVDSTLKIQPAKLEDSAVYLCASSPGLAGGERAQYFGPGTRLTVL.

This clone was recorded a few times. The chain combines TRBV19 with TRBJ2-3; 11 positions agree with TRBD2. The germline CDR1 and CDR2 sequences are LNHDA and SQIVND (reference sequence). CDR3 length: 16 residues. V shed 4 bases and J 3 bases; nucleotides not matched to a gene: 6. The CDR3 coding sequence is TGTGCCAGTAGTACCCTGGCTAGCGGGGGGACAGATACGCAGTATTTT. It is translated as CASSTLASGGTDTQYF.

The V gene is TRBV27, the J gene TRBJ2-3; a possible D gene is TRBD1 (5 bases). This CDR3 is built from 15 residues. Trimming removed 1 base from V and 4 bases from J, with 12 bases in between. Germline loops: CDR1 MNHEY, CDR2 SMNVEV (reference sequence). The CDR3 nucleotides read TGTGCCAGCAGTTTATTGGGGCAGAGAGCAGATACGCAGTATTTT. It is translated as CASSLLGQRADTQYF.

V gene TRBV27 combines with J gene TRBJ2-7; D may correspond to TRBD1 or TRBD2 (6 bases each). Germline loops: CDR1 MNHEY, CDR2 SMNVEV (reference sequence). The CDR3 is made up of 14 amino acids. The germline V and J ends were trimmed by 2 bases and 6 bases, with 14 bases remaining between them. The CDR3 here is CASSLMGGGPEQYF. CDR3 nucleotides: TGTGCCAGCAGTTTAATGGGGGGCGGACCCGAGCAGTACTTC.

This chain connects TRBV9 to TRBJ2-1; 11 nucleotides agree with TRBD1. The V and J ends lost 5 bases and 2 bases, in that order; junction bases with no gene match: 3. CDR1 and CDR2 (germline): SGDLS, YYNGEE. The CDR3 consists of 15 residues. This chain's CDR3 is CASRGTGGTYNEQFF. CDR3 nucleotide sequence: TGTGCCAGCAGGGGGACAGGGGGAACCTACAATGAGCAGTTCTTC.

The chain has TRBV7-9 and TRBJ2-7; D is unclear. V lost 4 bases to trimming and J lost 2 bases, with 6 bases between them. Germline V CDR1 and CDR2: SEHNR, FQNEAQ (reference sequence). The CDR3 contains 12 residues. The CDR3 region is CASSSSAYEQYF. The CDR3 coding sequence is TGTGCCAGCAGCTCCTCGGCCTACGAGCAGTACTTC.

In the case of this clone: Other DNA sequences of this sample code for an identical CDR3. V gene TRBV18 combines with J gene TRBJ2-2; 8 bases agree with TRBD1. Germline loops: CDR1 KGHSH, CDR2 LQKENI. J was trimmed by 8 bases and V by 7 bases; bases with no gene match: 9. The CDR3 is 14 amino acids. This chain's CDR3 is CASWGQETTGELFF. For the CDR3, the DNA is TGTGCCAGCTGGGGACAGGAGACTACTGGGGAGCTGTTTTTT.

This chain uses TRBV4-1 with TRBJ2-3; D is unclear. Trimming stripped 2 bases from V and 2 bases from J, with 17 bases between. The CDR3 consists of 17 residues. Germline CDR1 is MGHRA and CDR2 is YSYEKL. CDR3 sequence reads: CASSQRPPEQITDTQYF. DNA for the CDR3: TGCGCCAGCAGCCAACGCCCTCCGGAGCAGATCACAGATACGCAGTATTTT.

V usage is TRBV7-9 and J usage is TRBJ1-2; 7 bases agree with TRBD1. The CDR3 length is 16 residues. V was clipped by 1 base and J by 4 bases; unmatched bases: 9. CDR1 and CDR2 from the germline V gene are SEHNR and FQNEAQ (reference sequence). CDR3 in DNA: TGTGCCAGCAGCTTAGGCGTTGGACAGGTCCTCTATGGCTACACCTTC. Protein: CASSLGVGQVLYGYTF.

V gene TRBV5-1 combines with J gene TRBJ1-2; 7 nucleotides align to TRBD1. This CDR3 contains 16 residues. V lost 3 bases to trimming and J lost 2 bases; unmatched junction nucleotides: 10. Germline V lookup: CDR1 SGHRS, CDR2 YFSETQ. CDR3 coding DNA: TGCGCCAGCAGCTGGACCGGGACAGAGTCCAACTATGGCTACACCTTC. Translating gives CASSWTGTESNYGYTF.

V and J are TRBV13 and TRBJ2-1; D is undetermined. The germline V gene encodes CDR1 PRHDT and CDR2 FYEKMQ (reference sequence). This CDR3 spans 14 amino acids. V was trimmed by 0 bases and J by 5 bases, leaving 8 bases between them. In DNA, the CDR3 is TGTGCCAGCAGCTTAGGGGGTAATAACAATGAGCAGTTCTTC. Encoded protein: CASSLGGNNNEQFF.

CDR3 residues: CASSHPGQGTGELFF. The DNA for the CDR3 is TGCGCCAGCAGCCACCCGGGACAGGGCACCGGGGAGCTGTTTTTT. This chain uses TRBV4-1 with TRBJ2-2; 9 positions match TRBD1. Trimming removed 3 bases from V and 4 bases from J; junction bases left unmatched: 3. This CDR3 region has 15 residues. Per the germline V gene, CDR1 is MGHRA and CDR2 is YSYEKL.

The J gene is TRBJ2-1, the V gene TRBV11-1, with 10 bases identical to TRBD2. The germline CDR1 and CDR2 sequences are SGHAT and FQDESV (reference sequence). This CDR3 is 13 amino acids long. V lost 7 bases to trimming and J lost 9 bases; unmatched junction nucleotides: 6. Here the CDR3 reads CASTSGSVVEQFF. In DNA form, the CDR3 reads TGTGCCAGCACTAGCGGGAGCGTTGTTGAGCAGTTCTTC.

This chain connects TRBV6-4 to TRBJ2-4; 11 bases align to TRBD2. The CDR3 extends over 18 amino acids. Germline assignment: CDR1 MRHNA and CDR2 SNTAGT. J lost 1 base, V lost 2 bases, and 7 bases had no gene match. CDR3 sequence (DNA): TGTGCCAGCAGTGACACTAGCGGGAGTACCCTGGCCAAAAACATTCAGTACTTC. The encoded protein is CASSDTSGSTLAKNIQYF.

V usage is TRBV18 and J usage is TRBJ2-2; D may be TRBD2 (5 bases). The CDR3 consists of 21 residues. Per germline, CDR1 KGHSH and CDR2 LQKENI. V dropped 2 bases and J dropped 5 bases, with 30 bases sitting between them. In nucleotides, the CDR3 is TGTGCCAGCTCACCATCTAGGTCGGATTCCGTGCGAGTCCCGGGAACCGGGGAGCTGTTTTTT. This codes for CASSPSRSDSVRVPGTGELFF.

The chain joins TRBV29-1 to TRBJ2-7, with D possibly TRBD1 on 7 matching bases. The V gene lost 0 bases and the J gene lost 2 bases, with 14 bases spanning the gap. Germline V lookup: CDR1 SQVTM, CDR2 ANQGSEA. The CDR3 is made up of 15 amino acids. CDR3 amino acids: CSVEDGGGGPYEQYF. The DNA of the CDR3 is TGCAGCGTTGAAGATGGAGGGGGCGGCCCCTACGAGCAGTACTTC.

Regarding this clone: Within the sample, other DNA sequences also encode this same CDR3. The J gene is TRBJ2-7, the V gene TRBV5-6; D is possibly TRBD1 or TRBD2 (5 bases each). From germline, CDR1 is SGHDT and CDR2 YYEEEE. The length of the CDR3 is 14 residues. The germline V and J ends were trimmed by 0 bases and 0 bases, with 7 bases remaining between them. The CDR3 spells CASSLGGSSYEQYF. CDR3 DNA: TGTGCCAGCAGCTTGGGGGGGAGCTCCTACGAGCAGTACTTC.

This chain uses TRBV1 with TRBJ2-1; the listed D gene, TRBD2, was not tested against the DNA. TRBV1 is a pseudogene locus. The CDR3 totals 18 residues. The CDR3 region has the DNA TGCACCAGCAGCCAAGAGGGATATGTGGGAGTCTCCTACAATGAGCAGTTCTTC. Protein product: CTSSQEGYVGVSYNEQFF.

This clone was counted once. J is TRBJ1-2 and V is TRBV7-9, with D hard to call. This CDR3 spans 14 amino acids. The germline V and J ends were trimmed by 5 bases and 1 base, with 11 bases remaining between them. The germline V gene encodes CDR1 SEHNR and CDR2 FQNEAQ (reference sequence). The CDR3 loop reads CASSLVDNNYGYTF. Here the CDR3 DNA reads TGTGCCAGCAGCCTCGTAGACAATAACTATGGCTACACCTTC. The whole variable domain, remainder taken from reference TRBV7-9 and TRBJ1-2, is DTGVSQNPRHKITKRGQNVTFRCDPISEHNRLYWYRQTLGQGPEFLTYFQNEAQLEKSRLLSDRFSAERPKGSFSTLEIQRTEQGDSAMYLCASSLVDNNYGYTFGSGTRLTVV.

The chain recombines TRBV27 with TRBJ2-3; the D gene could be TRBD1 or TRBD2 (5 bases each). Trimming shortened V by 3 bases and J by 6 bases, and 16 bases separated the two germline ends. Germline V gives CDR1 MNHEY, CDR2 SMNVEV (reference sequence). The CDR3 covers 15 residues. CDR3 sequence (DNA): TGTGCCAGCAGTTTGTGGGGGAACGGGGTGGATACGCAGTATTTT. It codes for CASSLWGNGVDTQYF.

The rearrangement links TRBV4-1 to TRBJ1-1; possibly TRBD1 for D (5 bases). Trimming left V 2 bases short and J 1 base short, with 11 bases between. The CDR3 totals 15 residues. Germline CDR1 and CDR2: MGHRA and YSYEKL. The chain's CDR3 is CASSQSGTGNTEAFF. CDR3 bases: TGCGCCAGCAGCCAATCCGGGACGGGGAACACTGAAGCTTTCTTT.

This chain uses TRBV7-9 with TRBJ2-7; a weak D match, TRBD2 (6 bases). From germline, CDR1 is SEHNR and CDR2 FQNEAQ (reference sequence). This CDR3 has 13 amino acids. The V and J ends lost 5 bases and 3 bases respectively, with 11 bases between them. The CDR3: CASSLGDFYEQYF. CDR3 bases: TGTGCCAGCAGCCTCGGGGACTTCTACGAGCAGTACTTC.

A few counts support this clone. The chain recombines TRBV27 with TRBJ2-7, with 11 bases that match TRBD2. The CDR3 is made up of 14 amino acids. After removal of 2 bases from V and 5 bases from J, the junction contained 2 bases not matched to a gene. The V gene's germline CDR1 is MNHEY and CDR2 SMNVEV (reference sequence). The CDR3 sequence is CASSLTSGRHEQYF. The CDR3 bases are TGTGCCAGCAGTTTAACTAGCGGGAGACACGAGCAGTACTTC.

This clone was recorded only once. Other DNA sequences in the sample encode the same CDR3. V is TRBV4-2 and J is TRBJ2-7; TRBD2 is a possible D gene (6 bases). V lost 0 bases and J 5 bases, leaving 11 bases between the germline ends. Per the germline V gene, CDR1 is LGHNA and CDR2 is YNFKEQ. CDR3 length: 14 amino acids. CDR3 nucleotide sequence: TGTGCCAGCAGCCAAGAAGGGACTCCTCACGAGCAGTACTTC. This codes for CASSQEGTPHEQYF.

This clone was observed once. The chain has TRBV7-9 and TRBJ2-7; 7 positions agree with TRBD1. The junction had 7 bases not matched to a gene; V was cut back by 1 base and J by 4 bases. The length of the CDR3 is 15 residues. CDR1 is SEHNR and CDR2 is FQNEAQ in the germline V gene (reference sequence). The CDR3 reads CASSLVSTGPYEQYF. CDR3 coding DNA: TGTGCCAGCAGCTTAGTTTCGACAGGGCCTTACGAGCAGTACTTC. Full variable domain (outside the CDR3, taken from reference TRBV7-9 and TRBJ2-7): DTGVSQNPRHKITKRGQNVTFRCDPISEHNRLYWYRQTLGQGPEFLTYFQNEAQLEKSRLLSDRFSAERPKGSFSTLEIQRTEQGDSAMYLCASSLVSTGPYEQYFGPGTRLTVT.

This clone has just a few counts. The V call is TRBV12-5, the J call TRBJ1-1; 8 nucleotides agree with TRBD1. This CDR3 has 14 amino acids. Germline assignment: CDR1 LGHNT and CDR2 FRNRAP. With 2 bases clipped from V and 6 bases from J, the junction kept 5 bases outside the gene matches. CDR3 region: CASGLSGGMAEAFF. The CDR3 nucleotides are TGTGCTAGTGGTTTGTCAGGGGGCATGGCTGAAGCTTTCTTT.

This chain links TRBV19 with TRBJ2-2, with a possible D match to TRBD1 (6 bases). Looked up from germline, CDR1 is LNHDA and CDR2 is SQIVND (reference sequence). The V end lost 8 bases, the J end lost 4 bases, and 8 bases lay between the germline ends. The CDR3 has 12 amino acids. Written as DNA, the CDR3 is TGTGCCAGTGGGGGCGGCACCGGGGAGCTGTTTTTT. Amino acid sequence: CASGGGTGELFF.